The 14 T cell receptor beta chains given below trace back to one sample, sequenced in a study of PD-1 blockade in classical Hodgkin lymphoma. No patient escaped relapse after autologous stem cell transplantation, and brentuximab vedotin exposure varied. Only in-frame clones appear in the TCRdb table, and some are missing; sequencing was by immunoSEQ multiplex PCR. The repertoire holds some 60,000 clones, with about 88% as singletons. Material: peripheral blood mononuclear cells (PBMCs), obtained at baseline. These receptors were obtained from a human donor with classical Hodgkin lymphoma.

The chain has TRBV5-1 and TRBJ2-5, with a tentative D call TRBD1 (6 bases). The length of the CDR3 is 12 residues. Looked up from germline, CDR1 is SGHRS and CDR2 is YFSETQ. The V and J ends lost 3 bases and 3 bases respectively, with 6 bases between them. The CDR3 DNA is TGCGCCAGCAGCTGGACAGAAGAGACCCAGTACTTC. Its translation: CASSWTEETQYF.

This clone showed up just once. The V call is TRBV10-1, the J call TRBJ2-2; D unresolved. V shed 6 bases and J shed 1 base, with 9 bases lying between them. The germline gives CDR1 WNHNN, CDR2 SYGVQD (reference sequence). This CDR3 comprises 14 residues. The CDR3 nucleotides are TGCGCCAGCAGAAAGGAACTGAACACCGGGGAGCTGTTTTTT. Residues: CASRKELNTGELFF.

The chain is built from TRBV28 and TRBJ1-1; 8 positions agree with TRBD1. The CDR3 length is 14 residues. CDR1 is MDHEN and CDR2 is SYDVKM in the germline V gene. The V segment lost 5 bases and the J segment 4 bases; nucleotides outside the gene matches: 6. The CDR3 is CASSADREGTEAFF. The CDR3 DNA reads as TGTGCCAGCAGTGCGGACAGGGAAGGCACTGAAGCTTTCTTT. Supplemented by reference TRBV28 and TRBJ1-1, the full variable domain reads DVKVTQSSRYLVKRTGEKVFLECVQDMDHENMFWYRQDPGLGLRLIYFSYDVKMKEKGDIPEGYSVSREKKERFSLILESASTNQTSMYLCASSADREGTEAFFGQGTRLTVV.

This chain links TRBV9 with TRBJ2-1, with a tentative D call TRBD2 (5 bases). Germline V gene sequence: CDR1 SGDLS, CDR2 YYNGEE. There are 16 residues in the CDR3. V was clipped by 2 bases and J by 10 bases, with 22 bases between them. The CDR3 sequence: CASSVKLVDYLEEQFF. The CDR3 DNA sequence: TGTGCCAGCAGCGTCAAACTAGTAGACTATCTTGAGGAGCAGTTCTTC.

The DNA for the CDR3 is TGCGCCAGCAGCTTGGGACTACGACTAGCGGGGGGCCTTAGCACAGATACGCAGTATTTT. Residues: CASSLGLRLAGGLSTDTQYF. J is TRBJ2-3 and V is TRBV5-1; 13 bases fit TRBD2. Germline V CDR1 and CDR2: SGHRS, YFSETQ. The CDR3 sequence is 20 residues long. The V and J ends lost 0 bases and 0 bases, in that order; junction bases with no gene match: 10. Combining the CDR3 with reference TRBV5-1 and TRBJ2-3 gives the whole variable domain KAGVTQTPRYLIKTRGQQVTLSCSPISGHRSVSWYQQTPGQGLQFLFEYFSETQRNKGNFPGRFSGRQFSNSRSEMNVSTLELGDSALYLCASSLGLRLAGGLSTDTQYFGPGTRLTVL.

The J gene is TRBJ2-1, the V gene TRBV27, with 8 bases matching TRBD2. Trimming took 3 bases from V and 4 from J; bases not matched to a gene: 2. The CDR3 extends over 14 amino acids. Germline assignment: CDR1 MNHEY and CDR2 SMNVEV (reference sequence). DNA of the CDR3: TGTGCCAGCAGTTTCAGCGGGGGATACAATGAGCAGTTCTTC. Its protein product is CASSFSGGYNEQFF.

As DNA, the CDR3 is TGTGCCAGCAGCTACCTGGGTATCGCGAACACCGGGGAGCTGTTTTTT. Residues: CASSYLGIANTGELFF. The chain links TRBV7-8 to TRBJ2-2, with unresolved D. Germline V gene data show CDR1 as SGHVS and CDR2 as FQNEAQ. The V end lost 4 bases, the J end lost 0 bases, and 12 bases lay between the germline ends. CDR3 length: 16 residues.

The chain combines TRBV25-1 with TRBJ2-5; 8 bases are shared with TRBD2. The junction had 12 bases not matched to a gene; V was cut back by 0 bases and J by 3 bases. This CDR3 contains 18 residues. CDR1 is MGHDK, CDR2 SYGVNS, per germline. This CDR3 reads CASSEYRAGGRFKETQYF. The CDR3, as DNA: TGTGCCAGCAGTGAATATCGGGCGGGAGGACGATTCAAAGAGACCCAGTACTTC.

The chain links TRBV25-1 to TRBJ2-7; 9 bases are a match to TRBD1. The V and J ends lost 1 base and 3 bases, in that order; junction bases with no gene match: 4. Looked up from germline, CDR1 is MGHDK and CDR2 is SYGVNS. The CDR3 loop spans 15 amino acids. The CDR3 here is CASSESGQGSYEQYF. Written as DNA, the CDR3 is TGTGCCAGCAGTGAATCGGGACAGGGTAGCTACGAGCAGTACTTC.

Here the CDR3 reads CASSLGDRTQPQHF. DNA for the CDR3: TGTGCCAGCAGCTTAGGGGACCGCACTCAGCCCCAGCATTTT. The rearrangement joins TRBV7-2 to TRBJ1-5; TRBD1 might be the D (5 bases). Per germline, CDR1 SGHTA and CDR2 FQGNSA. Between the trimmed V and J ends, which lost 1 base and 6 bases, there was a span of 10 bases. This CDR3 comprises 14 residues.

The rearrangement uses TRBV28 and TRBJ1-1; TRBD1 aligns across 7 bases. Germline CDR1 is MDHEN and CDR2 is SYDVKM. Germline trimming cut 5 bases from V and 4 bases from J; bases unmatched to any gene: 10. This CDR3 is built from 15 residues. CDR3 in DNA: TGTGCCAGCAGTCCGATGACAGGGTGGGGCACTGAAGCTTTCTTT. Amino acids: CASSPMTGWGTEAFF.

The CDR3 spells CASSPGTDNEQFF. DNA for the CDR3: TGTGCCAGCTCACCCGGGACAGACAATGAGCAGTTCTTC. The J gene is TRBJ2-1, the V gene TRBV18; TRBD1 matches at 7 bases. Trimming at V came to 3 bases and at J to 5 bases, leaving 1 base not matched to a gene. From germline, CDR1 is KGHSH and CDR2 LQKENI. This CDR3 spans 13 amino acids.

The V gene is TRBV4-2, the J gene TRBJ2-3; 12 nucleotides match TRBD2. The CDR3 consists of 17 residues. Per the germline V gene, CDR1 is LGHNA and CDR2 is YNFKEQ. V lost 5 bases and J lost 2; bases outside the gene matches: 8. CDR3 sequence reads: CASSIQLAGGNTDTQYF. In DNA form, the CDR3 reads TGTGCCAGCAGCATACAACTAGCGGGGGGAAACACAGATACGCAGTATTTT.

The V and J genes are TRBV6-1 and TRBJ2-7; TRBD1 might be the D (5 bases). The CDR3 is 14 amino acids. With 7 bases removed from V and 9 bases from J, the gap between germline ends came to 22 bases. CDR1 is MNHNS, CDR2 SASEGT, per germline. The CDR3 coding sequence is TGTGCCAGCAATCGAGACAGAGTGGAAATTGTGCAGTACTTC. The encoded protein is CASNRDRVEIVQYF.